These T cell receptor beta chains were read from a single sample in a study of control samples from healthy donors and cancer patients. The protocol was immunoSEQ multiplex PCR, while the TCRdb copy is restricted to in-frame clones and leaves out a portion. Among about 55,000 clones listed, 88% were seen once. Input material: blood. These receptor sequences come from a man in his fifties or sixties in good health. Both conserved end residues are part of each CDR3. Fields, in order: D gene, J gene, V gene, clone size, CDR3 DNA, CDR3 protein. D genes are given only for firm matches. Clone size is stated in some rows and not others, as once, few, many or a class when expanded.

.,TRBJ2-3,TRBV7-9,.,TGTGCCAGCAGCTTACTAGTCACAGATACGCAGTATTTT,CASSLLVTDTQYF
TRBD2,TRBJ2-4,TRBV2,.,TGTGCCAGCAGTGAAGAGGGACTAGCGGACTTAGCCAAAAACATTCAGTACTTC,CASSEEGLADLAKNIQYF
TRBD2,TRBJ2-1,TRBV7-3,.,TGTGCCAGCAGACAAGACGGGAGGGTTTATGAGCAGTTCTTC,CASRQDGRVYEQFF
.,TRBJ2-7,TRBV5-1,.,TGCGCCAGCAGCCCCGCTGGGGAGCCCTACGAGCAGTACTTC,CASSPAGEPYEQYF
.,TRBJ2-2,TRBV3-1/TRBV3-2,once,TGTGCCAGCAGCCAGAGGGGAGCAGGGTCTGGGGAGCTGTTTTTT,CASSQRGAGSGELFF
.,TRBJ1-5,TRBV4-2,.,TGTGCCAGCAGCCAGGAACAGGGAGGTCAGCCCCAGCATTTT,CASSQEQGGQPQHF
.,TRBJ1-6,TRBV7-3,.,TGTGCCAGCAGCACAACCGGGGGATCGGGTTCACCCCTCCACTTT,CASSTTGGSGSPLHF
.,TRBJ2-7,TRBV13,.,TGTGCCAGCAGCCTATGGGGCAGGAGATTTGGGGAGCAGTACTTC,CASSLWGRRFGEQYF
.,TRBJ1-5,TRBV27,.,TGTGCCAGCGGACCTGATCAGCCCCAGCATTTT,CASGPDQPQHF
TRBD1,TRBJ1-1,TRBV28,.,TGTGCCAGCAGTACGCAACAGGGGAGTTGGGCTTTCTTT,CASSTQQGSWAFF
TRBD1,TRBJ1-2,TRBV2,.,TGTGCCAGCAGTGAAGGGAAGGGGGCAAGGTATGGCTACACCTTC,CASSEGKGARYGYTF
.,TRBJ1-1,TRBV5-4,.,TGTGCCAGCAGCTCGGCCAACCGACGGGACTTGAACACTGAAGCTTTCTTT,CASSSANRRDLNTEAFF
.,TRBJ2-5,TRBV6-2/TRBV6-3,once,TGTGCCAGCAGCCTACTCGCGGCGGGCCAAGAGACCCAGTACTTC,CASSLLAAGQETQYF
.,TRBJ1-1,TRBV2,.,TGTGCCAGCAGTGTCGGGGTGAACACTGAAGCTTTCTTT,CASSVGVNTEAFF
.,TRBJ1-6,TRBV9,.,TGTGCCAGCAGCGTAGAGGGAAAATATAATTCACCCCTCCACTTT,CASSVEGKYNSPLHF
.,TRBJ2-7,TRBV2,.,TGTGCCAGCAGTGAAGACGGGAACTGGCCGTACTTC,CASSEDGNWPYF
TRBD2,TRBJ2-2,TRBV5-1,once,TGCGCCAGCAGCTTGGCCGGGGCGGCTAGCGGAGTGCTCGGGGAGCTGTTTTTT,CASSLAGAASGVLGELFF
TRBD2,TRBJ2-5,TRBV9,.,TGTGCCAGCAGCTCTAGCGGGAGGGCCTCCGAGACCCAGTACTTC,CASSSSGRASETQYF
.,TRBJ2-1,TRBV7-2,.,TGTGCCAGCAGCAGGGGACTGCACAATGAGCAGTTCTTC,CASSRGLHNEQFF
.,TRBJ2-1,TRBV6-2/TRBV6-3,.,TGTGCCAGCAGTTACGGGCGGGCGGGGTACAATGAGCAGTTCTTC,CASSYGRAGYNEQFF
TRBD1,TRBJ1-4,TRBV6-5,.,TGTGCCAGCAGTACCACAGGGGAGTGGTATGAAAAACTGTTTTTT,CASSTTGEWYEKLFF